These 31 T cell receptor beta chains originate from one sample sequenced in a study of CD8 T cells in Susac syndrome. A quantity of roughly 0.5 to 1 ug RNA underwent reverse transcription using random hexamers. TCRdb re-called the immunoSEQ multiplex PCR reads with MiXCR, one entry per CDR3 protein. The sample shows fewer than 70,000 distinct CDR3 sequences, over 90% of them seen only once. Sample: CD8+ T cells from PBMCs. The receptors come from a human donor in good health.

The V call is TRBV29-1, the J call TRBJ1-3; D not certain. Germline V gives CDR1 SQVTM, CDR2 ANQGSEA. The V end was cut by 4 bases, the J end by 0 bases, with 10 bases between. The CDR3 length is 14 residues. CDR3 in DNA: TGCAGCGTTGCCGGGGTGGACTCTGGAAACACCATATATTTT. It specifies CSVAGVDSGNTIYF. Drawing the rest from reference TRBV29-1 and TRBJ1-3, the complete variable domain is SAVISQKPSRDICQRGTSLTIQCQVDSQVTMMFWYRQQPGQSLTLIATANQGSEATYESGFVIDKFPISRPNLTFSTLTVSNMSPEDSSIYLCSVAGVDSGNTIYFGEGSWLTVV.

The genes are TRBV7-8 and TRBJ2-5; TRBD1 is a possible D gene (5 bases). The CDR3 runs 14 residues. CDR1 is SGHVS, CDR2 FQNEAQ, per germline. Trimming removed 4 bases from V and 1 base from J, with 10 bases in between. The CDR3 spells CASSSRQIQETQYF. The CDR3 nucleotides are TGTGCCAGCAGCTCTCGACAGATCCAAGAGACCCAGTACTTC.

The chain recombines TRBV27 with TRBJ2-4; D unresolved. Germline CDR1 reads MNHEY; CDR2 reads SMNVEV (reference sequence). This CDR3 is built from 15 residues. V lost 2 bases, J lost 3 bases, and 11 bases lay in between. The CDR3, as DNA: TGTGCCAGCAGTTTAGCCAGCCCGGGCAAAAACATTCAGTACTTC. This codes for CASSLASPGKNIQYF.

The CDR3 region has the DNA TGTGCCAGCAGCGTAGATTGGGAAATGAACACTGAAGCTTTCTTT. It codes for CASSVDWEMNTEAFF. The chain is built from TRBV9 and TRBJ1-1, with unresolved D. CDR1 is SGDLS, CDR2 YYNGEE, per germline. The CDR3 covers 15 residues. V was clipped by 0 bases and J by 0 bases, with 9 bases between them. Filled out from reference TRBV9 and TRBJ1-1, the complete variable domain reads DSGVTQTPKHLITATGQRVTLRCSPRSGDLSVYWYQQSLDQGLQFLIQYYNGEERAKGNILERFSAQQFPDLHSELNLSSLELGDSALYFCASSVDWEMNTEAFFGQGTRLTVV.

This clonotype was picked up one time. One end of the junction is discordant with germline, which a read error may explain. V gene TRBV29-1 combines with J gene TRBJ1-6, with a tentative D call TRBD1 (5 bases). CDR1 is SQVTM, CDR2 ANQGSEA, per germline. This CDR3 is built from 10 residues. The DNA of the CDR3 is TGCAGCGCCCCTGGTTTTAGAAGGGGTTTT. Its translation: CSAPGFRRGF.

The rearrangement links TRBV27 to TRBJ2-7, with a possible D match to TRBD1 (7 bases). Germline V gene lookup returns CDR1 MNHEY and CDR2 SMNVEV (reference sequence). This CDR3 has 15 residues. The V end lost 1 base, the J end lost 6 bases, and 16 bases lay between the germline ends. The CDR3 DNA reads as TGTGCCAGCAGTTTATTGGGCCAGGGGGGAGCCGAGCAGTACTTC. Protein product: CASSLLGQGGAEQYF.

This chain links TRBV7-9 with TRBJ2-7; 13 positions match TRBD2. Germline V gives CDR1 SEHNR, CDR2 FQNEAQ (reference sequence). This CDR3 contains 16 residues. The V and J ends lost 4 bases and 0 bases, in that order; junction bases with no gene match: 3. The CDR3 DNA is TGTGCCAGCAGCTCGACTAGCGGGGGGTACTCCTACGAGCAGTACTTC. Translated: CASSSTSGGYSYEQYF.

This chain uses TRBV2 with TRBJ2-6, with no clear D. Germline V gene data show CDR1 as SNHLY and CDR2 as FYNNEI. V was trimmed by 8 bases and J by 0 bases, leaving 11 bases between them. The CDR3 has 15 amino acids. CDR3 amino acids: CASAESFSGANVLTF. The CDR3 DNA is TGTGCCAGCGCCGAAAGTTTCTCTGGGGCCAACGTCCTGACTTTC.

The chain couples TRBV3-1 to TRBJ2-7, with unresolved D. CDR3 length: 14 residues. V was shortened by 4 bases and J by 6 bases, with 16 bases between the two germline ends. From germline, CDR1 is LGHDT and CDR2 YNNKEL (reference sequence). The CDR3 loop reads CASSPYEDGREQYF. Here the CDR3 DNA reads TGTGCCAGCAGCCCCTACGAGGACGGTCGCGAGCAGTACTTC.

The gene calls are TRBV4-2 and TRBJ1-3, with 10 bases identical to TRBD1. This CDR3 comprises 16 residues. V shed 0 bases, J shed 6 bases, and the junction held 5 bases outside the gene matches. Germline CDR1 LGHNA, CDR2 YNFKEQ. The chain's CDR3 is CASSQDGQGVENTIYF. CDR3 nucleotides: TGTGCCAGCAGCCAAGACGGACAGGGGGTGGAAAACACCATATATTTT.

This sequence joins TRBV5-1 and TRBJ2-1; TRBD2 aligns across 11 bases. CDR1 and CDR2 (germline): SGHRS, YFSETQ. Losses at the gene ends were 6 bases for V and 5 bases for J; bases not matched to a gene: 7. This CDR3 has 15 residues. The DNA for the CDR3 is TGCGCCAGCACCCTAGCGGGGGGCCCCCACAATGAGCAGTTCTTC. Its translation: CASTLAGGPHNEQFF.

In its sample, this clonotype was seen a few times. This sequence joins TRBV5-4 and TRBJ2-7, with D perhaps assigned TRBD1 or TRBD2 (7 bases each). The CDR3 spans 14 residues. Germline CDR1 SGHNT, CDR2 YYREEE (reference sequence). Trimming left V 7 bases short and J 0 bases short, with 14 bases between. Here the CDR3 DNA reads TGTGCCAGCTCAGGGGGGGGGTCCTCCTACGAGCAGTACTTC. This translates into CASSGGGSSYEQYF.

This chain joins TRBV25-1 and TRBJ2-5; no reliable D call. Trimming left V 6 bases short and J 6 bases short, with 8 bases between. The V gene's germline CDR1 is MGHDK and CDR2 SYGVNS. CDR3 size: 11 residues. The CDR3 loop reads CASSIEQTQYF. In DNA, the CDR3 is TGTGCCAGCAGCATAGAACAGACCCAGTACTTC.

The chain couples TRBV5-6 to TRBJ1-5; D is unresolved. Germline-derived CDR1 and CDR2 are SGHDT and YYEEEE. CDR3 length: 16 residues. V lost 0 bases, J lost 4 bases, and 14 bases lay in between. In DNA, the CDR3 is TGTGCCAGCAGCTTGGGAAACAGCCCAAGGAATCAGCCCCAGCATTTT. Its translation is CASSLGNSPRNQPQHF.

This chain uses TRBV30 with TRBJ2-6; D unclear. The CDR3 extends over 16 amino acids. CDR1 is GTSNPN and CDR2 is SVGIG in the germline V gene (reference sequence). V lost 2 bases to trimming and J lost 0 bases, with 11 bases between them. CDR3 DNA sequence: TGTGCCTGGAGTCCAAGCCCGCTCTCTGGGGCCAACGTCCTGACTTTC. This gives the protein CAWSPSPLSGANVLTF.

The chain has TRBV7-9 and TRBJ2-7; the D is unclear. CDR1 SEHNR and CDR2 FQNEAQ come from the germline V gene (reference sequence). Trimming removed 10 bases from V and 3 bases from J, with 13 bases in between. The length of the CDR3 is 12 residues. The CDR3 DNA follows: TGTGCCACCCAGCGCGGAGACTACGAGCAGTACTTC. Translation: CATQRGDYEQYF.

The gene calls are TRBV28 and TRBJ2-7; 14 bases map to TRBD2. CDR1 MDHEN and CDR2 SYDVKM come from the germline V gene. CDR3 size: 16 residues. Trimming took 5 bases from V and 3 from J; bases not matched to a gene: 6. CDR3 sequence (DNA): TGTGCCAGCAGTCCGTCGGGACTAGCGGGAGTCTACGAGCAGTACGTC. This gives the protein CASSPSGLAGVYEQYV.

This rearrangement joins TRBV6-5 to TRBJ2-2; no firm D call. Trimming shortened V by 2 bases and J by 1 base, and 5 bases separated the two germline ends. The CDR3 has 14 residues. Germline V gene lookup returns CDR1 MNHEY and CDR2 SVGAGI. The CDR3: CASSYGENTGELFF. The CDR3, as DNA: TGTGCCAGCAGTTACGGGGAGAACACCGGGGAGCTGTTTTTT.

This chain joins TRBV20-1 and TRBJ1-4, with 10 bases aligning to TRBD1. V shed 3 bases and J 7 bases; nucleotides not matched to a gene: 11. The germline CDR1 and CDR2 sequences are DFQATT and SNEGSKA (reference sequence). The CDR3 contains 16 residues. CDR3 in amino acids: CSARIGTGDEGEKLFF. CDR3 bases: TGCAGTGCTAGGATCGGGACAGGGGACGAGGGTGAAAAACTGTTTTTT.

The chain couples TRBV25-1 to TRBJ2-6, with no clear D. The V gene lost 2 bases and the J gene lost 0 bases, with 2 bases spanning the gap. Germline CDR1 is MGHDK and CDR2 is SYGVNS. This CDR3 has 14 residues. CDR3 loop: CASSEGSGANVLTF. CDR3 in DNA: TGTGCCAGCAGTGAAGGCTCTGGGGCCAACGTCCTGACTTTC.

The rearrangement links TRBV11-2 to TRBJ2-1, with unresolved D. Trimming removed 5 bases from V and 5 bases from J, with 7 bases in between. The CDR3 has 12 residues. CDR1 is SGHAT and CDR2 is FQNNGV in the germline V gene. CDR3 region: CASSRRDNEQFF. In DNA form, the CDR3 reads TGTGCCAGCAGCCGCCGGGACAATGAGCAGTTCTTC.

Notes on this clonotype: Its ends do not fully match the called genes, so a read error is possible. The chain has TRBV5-4 and TRBJ2-3; 7 positions agree with TRBD1. This CDR3 region has 14 residues. CDR1 is SGHNT, CDR2 YYREEE, per germline (reference sequence). The CDR3 bases are TGTGCCAGCAGCTCGTGGACAGGTCCCAGTTGGGCGGATTTT. Encoded protein: CASSSWTGPSWADF.

The rearrangement joins TRBV14 to TRBJ1-2; the D is unclear. The V and J ends lost 0 bases and 1 base respectively, with 6 bases between them. This CDR3 spans 14 amino acids. Germline V gene data show CDR1 as SGHDN and CDR2 as FVKESK. The CDR3 loop reads CASSQESINYGYTF. The CDR3 nucleotides are TGTGCCAGCAGCCAAGAAAGTATTAACTATGGCTACACCTTC.

V is TRBV2 and J is TRBJ2-3; 10 nucleotides match TRBD2. The CDR3 length is 15 residues. Germline values: CDR1 SNHLY, CDR2 FYNNEI. With 4 bases clipped from V and 4 bases from J, the junction kept 5 bases outside the gene matches. The CDR3 here is CASSASGGGSDTQYF. The CDR3 DNA reads TGTGCCAGCAGTGCGAGCGGGGGGGGTTCAGATACGCAGTATTTT. The complete variable domain, with remaining parts taken from reference TRBV2 and TRBJ2-3, reads EPEVTQTPSHQVTQMGQEVILRCVPISNHLYFYWYRQILGQKVEFLVSFYNNEISEKSEIFDDQFSVERPDGSNFTLKIRSTKLEDSAMYFCASSASGGGSDTQYFGPGTRLTVL.

This sequence joins TRBV3-1 and TRBJ2-2; TRBD2 matches at 14 bases. V dropped 0 bases and J dropped 8; count of bases not matched to a gene: 8. Germline loops: CDR1 LGHDT, CDR2 YNNKEL (reference sequence). The CDR3 extends over 18 amino acids. The CDR3 protein is CASSQEWTSGGPGGELFF. CDR3 bases: TGTGCCAGCAGCCAAGAATGGACTAGCGGGGGGCCTGGGGGGGAGCTGTTTTTT. Complete variable domain (other parts from reference TRBV3-1 and TRBJ2-2): DTAVSQTPKYLVTQMGNDKSIKCEQNLGHDTMYWYKQDSKKFLKIMFSYNNKELIINETVPNRFSPKSPDKAHLNLHINSLELGDSAVYFCASSQEWTSGGPGGELFFGEGSRLTVL.

The CDR3 is CASSVAGEDTEAFF. As DNA, the CDR3 is TGTGCCAGCAGCGTAGCTGGGGAGGACACTGAAGCTTTCTTT. The chain couples TRBV9 to TRBJ1-1; D gene unclear. Germline loops: CDR1 SGDLS, CDR2 YYNGEE. The V and J ends lost 0 bases and 3 bases respectively, with 9 bases between them. The CDR3 sequence is 14 residues long.

The gene calls are TRBV6-5 and TRBJ2-7; weak D call: TRBD1 (6 bases). The germline gives CDR1 MNHEY, CDR2 SVGAGI. The V end was cut by 6 bases, the J end by 2 bases, with 14 bases between. This CDR3 is 14 amino acids long. The CDR3 DNA sequence: TGTGCCAGCAGCCAAACCGGGACACCCTACGAGCAGTACTTC. Encoded protein: CASSQTGTPYEQYF.

The CDR3 coding sequence is TGCAGCGACAAAGGGACAGGGGGTTACAATGAGCAGTTCTTC. It translates to CSDKGTGGYNEQFF. This chain joins TRBV29-1 and TRBJ2-1; 11 nucleotides line up with TRBD1. Germline assignment: CDR1 SQVTM and CDR2 ANQGSEA. The CDR3 is 14 residues long. Trimming took 7 bases from V and 4 from J; bases not matched to a gene: 6.

The chain recombines TRBV12-3 or TRBV12-4 with TRBJ2-5; no reliable D call. This CDR3 comprises 12 residues. The V end lost 5 bases, the J end lost 1 base, and 5 bases lay between the germline ends. CDR3 in amino acids: CASSPSQETQYF. CDR3 in DNA: TGTGCCAGCAGTCCTTCCCAAGAGACCCAGTACTTC.

CDR3 DNA: TGCAGCGTTGGTGGGACTTTGGGAGGGGCAGATACGCAGTATTTT. Its translation: CSVGGTLGGADTQYF. V usage is TRBV29-1 and J usage is TRBJ2-3, with TRBD2 matching over 7 bases. The CDR3 is made up of 15 amino acids. V lost 4 bases to trimming and J lost 4 bases; unmatched junction nucleotides: 11. The germline gives CDR1 SQVTM, CDR2 ANQGSEA.

The rearrangement joins TRBV5-6 to TRBJ2-1, with 9 positions matching TRBD1. This CDR3 comprises 14 residues. Looked up from germline, CDR1 is SGHDT and CDR2 is YYEEEE. V lost 0 bases, J lost 8 bases, and 3 bases stayed unmatched. This CDR3 is CASSLGGQGDEQFF. As DNA, the CDR3 is TGTGCCAGCAGCTTGGGGGGACAGGGCGATGAGCAGTTCTTC.